The 8 T cell receptor beta chains presented below share a single source sample, sequenced in a study of shared clonotypes between healthy human individuals. This table comes from immunoSEQ multiplex PCR, and its TCRdb copy is limited to in-frame clones, with some not included. The data show about 490,000 clones, approximately 78% seen once. The material sequenced was PBMCs. These TCRs come from a woman between 40 and 50 years old in good health. Some clones in this sample may be carry-over from other donors' samples.

The chain links TRBV7-2 to TRBJ1-5; D gene uncertain. The CDR3 length is 13 residues. The germline CDR1 and CDR2 sequences are SGHTA and FQGNSA. V was trimmed by 3 bases and J by 5 bases, leaving 8 bases between them. CDR3 loop: CASSFGPDQPQHF. The CDR3 coding sequence is TGTGCCAGCAGCTTCGGACCGGATCAGCCCCAGCATTTT.

The chain uses TRBV10-2 and TRBJ2-5, with D hard to call. This CDR3 region has 14 residues. In germline, CDR1 is WSHSY, CDR2 SAAADI. V shed 7 bases and J shed 1 base, with 13 bases lying between them. This chain's CDR3 is CASKGGGSQETQYF. CDR3 nucleotide sequence: TGCGCCAGCAAGGGTGGCGGATCCCAAGAGACCCAGTACTTC.

The V and J genes are TRBV6-1 and TRBJ2-1; perhaps TRBD2 as D (6 bases). V was trimmed by 4 bases and J by 0 bases, leaving 7 bases between them. Germline lookup yields CDR1 MNHNS and CDR2 SASEGT. The CDR3 totals 14 residues. CDR3 amino acids: CASSGGLSYNEQFF. CDR3 nucleotide sequence: TGTGCCAGCAGTGGGGGACTCTCCTACAATGAGCAGTTCTTC.

This rearrangement joins TRBV30 to TRBJ1-1; the D is unclear. Germline CDR1 reads GTSNPN; CDR2 reads SVGIG (reference sequence). The germline V and J ends were trimmed by 1 base and 1 base, with 7 bases remaining between them. The CDR3 consists of 13 residues. CDR3 region: CAWSEGSNTEAFF. The CDR3 DNA sequence: TGTGCCTGGAGTGAGGGTTCGAACACTGAAGCTTTCTTT.

J is TRBJ2-7 and V is TRBV29-1, with 7 bases lining up with TRBD1. Germline CDR1 and CDR2: SQVTM and ANQGSEA. The CDR3 consists of 14 residues. V trimming: 3 bases; J trimming: 2 bases; junction bases outside the gene matches: 7. CDR3 in DNA: TGCAGCGTTGAGAAGAGGGGGCCCCCCTACGAGCAGTACTTC. It is translated as CSVEKRGPPYEQYF.

A single count supports this clone. DNA of the CDR3: TGTGCCAGTAGTACCTCGGACTTAGCCTACAATGAGCAGTTCTTC. This sequence encodes CASSTSDLAYNEQFF. The V call is TRBV19, the J call TRBJ2-1, with D possibly matching TRBD2 (5 bases). Trimming took off 4 bases at V and 2 bases at J, with 12 bases between the two ends. The CDR3 sequence is 15 residues long. The germline V gene has CDR1 LNHDA and CDR2 SQIVND (reference sequence).

The chain joins TRBV7-9 to TRBJ2-3; 10 nucleotides match TRBD2. The CDR3 extends over 16 amino acids. J gave up 2 bases and V 5 bases, and 7 bases lay outside the gene matches. Germline CDR1 and CDR2: SEHNR and FQNEAQ (reference sequence). CDR3: CASSRGTSVDTDTQYF. The DNA of the CDR3 is TGTGCCAGCAGCCGAGGGACTAGCGTTGACACAGATACGCAGTATTTT. Full variable domain (missing parts from reference TRBV7-9 and TRBJ2-3): DTGVSQNPRHKITKRGQNVTFRCDPISEHNRLYWYRQTLGQGPEFLTYFQNEAQLEKSRLLSDRFSAERPKGSFSTLEIQRTEQGDSAMYLCASSRGTSVDTDTQYFGPGTRLTVL.

The chain combines TRBV5-5 with TRBJ2-3; no clear D. This CDR3 is built from 14 residues. V was shortened by 0 bases and J by 3 bases, with 8 bases between the two germline ends. Per the germline V gene, CDR1 is SGHKS and CDR2 is YYEKEE (reference sequence). CDR3 DNA sequence: TGTGCCAGCAGCTTGGGGGGTATTACAGATACGCAGTATTTT. This sequence encodes CASSLGGITDTQYF.